One T cell receptor beta chain is described in this entry. What antigen it recognizes has not been identified. The sample holds no much larger clone one base away, and base qualities are not on file. The library came from the immunoSEQ multiplex PCR assay. In the paper's pipeline: During preprocessing, nonproductive sequences were removed, along with CDR3s that did not begin with C, did not end with F or W, or were shorter than 7 amino acids. The MANAFEST web app identified antigen-specific clonotypes based on expansion compared with the reference and other culture wells. A clone was considered positive if significant expansion relative to the reference culture was observed in 2 of 3 replicate wells at an FDR below 0.05. Positive clones also required significant expansion versus all other tandem wells and an odds ratio above 5. Pairwise Levenshtein distance, computed with the stringdist R package after three terminal residues were trimmed from each end, was used as the measure of CDR3 homology. Here the immuneACCESS table is served through TCRdb, limited to in-frame sequences with V and J called. Missing clones are a known gap in these copies; in checked studies unresolved V genes cover under half, and the rest lacks a known reason. The DNA was the basis for D and trimming; V, J and clone size are from that table. The sample includes around 23,000 clones, with around four fifths observed a single time. The ten top clones hold roughly 18% of the sample.

This sample is drawn from a study of CD4 T cells in relation to SARS-CoV-2 and coronaviruses (dated by TCRdb to the early 2020s). General notes on the study: In the ViraFEST assay, PBMCs were cultured with antigen for approximately 10 days, after which TCR beta CDR3s were sequenced to identify antigen-specific clonal expansions. Memory CD4+ T cell crossreactivity between SARS-CoV-2 and common cold coronavirus spike proteins was assessed at the TCR clonotype level in the study. Expansion assays from other donors in the study were sequenced with a different, Illumina-based TCR-beta assay. An HIV-1 Nef peptide pool or a culture without peptide was used as the negative reference condition. Patient-derived lymphoblastoid cell lines were used to map the HLA restriction of shared crossreactive spike epitopes. Samples from a few pre-COVID donors and the naive versus memory experiments were sequenced with the Adaptive Biotechnologies TCR-sequencing kit; other data were Illumina-based.

Inclusive of the bounding cysteine and phenylalanine, the CDR3 is 14 residues long. Only the CDR3 part of the read is kept: 42 bases, read in frame from the first base. The CDR1 and CDR2 encoded by the germline V gene (reference sequence) are LNHDA and SQIVND. The germline V end is reduced by 3 bases and the J end by 4 bases; junction bases left unmatched: 3. CD4+ T cells from unexposed donors were collected before the COVID-19 pandemic (2011-2018). After 10 days of culture, CD4+ T cells were isolated with the EasySep CD4+ T cell isolation kit. As cell numbers permitted, CD4+ T cells from unexposed donors were tested for reactivity to SARS-CoV-2 S and N and to four common cold coronavirus spike pools. Two million PBMCs per well were cultured in IMDM with around 4.8% human AB serum and approximately 10 IU/ml IL-2. Half of the culture medium was replaced with fresh IL-2-containing medium on days 3 and 7. Triplicate replicate wells were generally used for each peptide culture condition. The leukapheresis product for the unexposed donors was obtained through commercial purchase. PBMCs were isolated from leukapheresis product or whole blood by Ficoll-Paque PLUS gradient centrifugation. PBMCs were either cryopreserved at -140°C or used fresh in the expansion assay. The QIAamp Micro DNA Kit was used to extract genomic DNA from the CD4+ T cells.

Summary of the overall study and its limitations: Significantly weaker SARS-CoV-2-driven expansion was shown by crossreactive clones than by monoreactive clones, consistent with antigenic imprinting. Memory CD4+ clonotypes crossrecognizing SARS-CoV-2 and at least one common cold coronavirus spike were found in approximately 65% of donors. No donor contributed both pre-pandemic and post-infection samples, which limited tracing the source of pre-existing responses. Crossreactivity analysis centred on spike protein, so crossreactivity against other viral proteins was not assessed. The study was limited by small numbers of patients and tested TCRs.

The chain joins TRBV19 to TRBJ1-2; 9 central bases correspond to TRBD1. The specimen sequenced was CD4+ T cells from PBMCs, cultured in vitro. The origin of this receptor is a human donor in good health. Here the CDR3 is given as CASSILDRGYGYTF. The bases are TGTGCCAGTAGTATCTTGGACAGGGGCTATGGCTACACCTTC.